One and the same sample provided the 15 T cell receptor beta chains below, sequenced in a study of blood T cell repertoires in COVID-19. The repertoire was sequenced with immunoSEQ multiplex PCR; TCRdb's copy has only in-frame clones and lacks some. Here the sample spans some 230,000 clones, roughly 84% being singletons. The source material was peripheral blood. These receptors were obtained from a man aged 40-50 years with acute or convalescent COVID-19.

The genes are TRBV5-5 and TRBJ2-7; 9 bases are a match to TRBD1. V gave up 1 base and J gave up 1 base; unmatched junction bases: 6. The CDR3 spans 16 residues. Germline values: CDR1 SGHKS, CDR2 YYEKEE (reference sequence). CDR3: CASSLFPGTGSYEQYF. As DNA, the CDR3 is TGTGCCAGCAGCTTGTTTCCCGGGACAGGGTCCTACGAGCAGTACTTC.

In DNA form, the CDR3 reads TGTGCCAGCAGCTTACCGCGGACAGTCTACAATGAGCAGTTCTTC. It is translated as CASSLPRTVYNEQFF. The V call is TRBV7-9, the J call TRBJ2-1; perhaps TRBD1 as D (6 bases). V shed 2 bases and J shed 3 bases, with 11 bases lying between them. Germline CDR1 and CDR2: SEHNR and FQNEAQ (reference sequence). There are 15 residues in the CDR3. The entire variable domain, with the rest obtained from reference TRBV7-9 and TRBJ2-1, is as follows: DTGVSQNPRHKITKRGQNVTFRCDPISEHNRLYWYRQTLGQGPEFLTYFQNEAQLEKSRLLSDRFSAERPKGSFSTLEIQRTEQGDSAMYLCASSLPRTVYNEQFFGPGTRLTVL.

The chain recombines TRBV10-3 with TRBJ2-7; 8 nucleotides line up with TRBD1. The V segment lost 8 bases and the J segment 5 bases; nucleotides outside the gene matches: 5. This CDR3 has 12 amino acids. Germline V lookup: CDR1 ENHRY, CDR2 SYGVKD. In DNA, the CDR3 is TGTGCCATCCGGGACAGGATCAACGAGCAGTACTTC. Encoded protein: CAIRDRINEQYF.

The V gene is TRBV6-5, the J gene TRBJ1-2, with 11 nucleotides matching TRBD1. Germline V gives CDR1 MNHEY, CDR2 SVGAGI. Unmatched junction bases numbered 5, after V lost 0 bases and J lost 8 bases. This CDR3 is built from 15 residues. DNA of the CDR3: TGTGCCAGCAGTTACTCGGGACAGGGGGTGTACGGCTACACCTTC. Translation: CASSYSGQGVYGYTF.

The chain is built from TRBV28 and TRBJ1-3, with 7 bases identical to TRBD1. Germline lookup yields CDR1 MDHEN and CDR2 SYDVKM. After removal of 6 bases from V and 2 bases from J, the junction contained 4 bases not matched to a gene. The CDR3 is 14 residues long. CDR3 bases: TGTGCCAGCAGGACAGGGTACCCTGGAAACACCATATATTTT. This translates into CASRTGYPGNTIYF. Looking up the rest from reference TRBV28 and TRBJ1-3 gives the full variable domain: DVKVTQSSRYLVKRTGEKVFLECVQDMDHENMFWYRQDPGLGLRLIYFSYDVKMKEKGDIPEGYSVSREKKERFSLILESASTNQTSMYLCASRTGYPGNTIYFGEGSWLTVV.

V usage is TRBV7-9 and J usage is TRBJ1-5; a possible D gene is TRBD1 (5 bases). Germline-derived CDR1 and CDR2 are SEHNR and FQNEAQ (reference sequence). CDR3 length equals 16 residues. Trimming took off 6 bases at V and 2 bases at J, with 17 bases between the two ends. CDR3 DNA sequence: TGTGCCAGCAGTCATGGGGTCCCGGGGGGCAATCAGCCCCAGCATTTT. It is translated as CASSHGVPGGNQPQHF.

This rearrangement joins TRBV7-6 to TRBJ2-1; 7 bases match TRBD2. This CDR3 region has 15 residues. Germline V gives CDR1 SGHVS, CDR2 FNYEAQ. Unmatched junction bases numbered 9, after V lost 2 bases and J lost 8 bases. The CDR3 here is CASSLRTDREDEQFF. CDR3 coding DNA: TGTGCCAGCAGCTTAAGAACAGACCGGGAGGATGAGCAGTTCTTC.

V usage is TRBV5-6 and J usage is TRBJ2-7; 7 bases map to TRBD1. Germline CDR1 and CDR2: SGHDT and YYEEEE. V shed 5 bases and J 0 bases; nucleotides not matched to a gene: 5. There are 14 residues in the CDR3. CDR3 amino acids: CASRGTATSYEQYF. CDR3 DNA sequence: TGTGCCAGCAGAGGGACAGCGACCTCCTACGAGCAGTACTTC.

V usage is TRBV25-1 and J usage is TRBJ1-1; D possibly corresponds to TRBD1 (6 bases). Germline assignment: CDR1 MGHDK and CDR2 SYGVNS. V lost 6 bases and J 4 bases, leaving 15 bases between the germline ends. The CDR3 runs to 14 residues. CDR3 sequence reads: CASREGGLGTEAFF. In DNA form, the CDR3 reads TGTGCCAGCAGGGAGGGGGGGCTTGGCACTGAAGCTTTCTTT.

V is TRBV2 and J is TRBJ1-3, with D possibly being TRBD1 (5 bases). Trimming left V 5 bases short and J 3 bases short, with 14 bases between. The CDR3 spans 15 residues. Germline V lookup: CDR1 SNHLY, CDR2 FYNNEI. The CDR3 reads CASSLQGISGNTIYF. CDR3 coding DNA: TGTGCCAGCAGTCTCCAGGGTATCAGTGGAAACACCATATATTTT.

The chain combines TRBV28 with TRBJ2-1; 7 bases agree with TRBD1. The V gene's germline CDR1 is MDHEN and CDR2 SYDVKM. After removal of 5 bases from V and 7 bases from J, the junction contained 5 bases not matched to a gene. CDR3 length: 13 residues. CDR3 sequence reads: CASSPDRENEQFF. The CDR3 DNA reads TGTGCCAGCAGTCCTGACAGGGAAAATGAGCAGTTCTTC.

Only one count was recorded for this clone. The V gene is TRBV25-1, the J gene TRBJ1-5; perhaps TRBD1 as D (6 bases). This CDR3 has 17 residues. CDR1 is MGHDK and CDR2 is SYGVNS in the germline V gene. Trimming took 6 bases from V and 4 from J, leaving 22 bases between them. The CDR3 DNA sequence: TGTGCCAGCAGCCCCGGGGACAACAAACCCCCAAATCAGCCCCAGCATTTT. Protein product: CASSPGDNKPPNQPQHF. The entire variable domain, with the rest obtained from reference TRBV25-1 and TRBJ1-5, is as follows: EADIYQTPRYLVIGTGKKITLECSQTMGHDKMYWYQQDPGMELHLIHYSYGVNSTEKGDLSSESTVSRIRTEHFPLTLESARPSHTSQYLCASSPGDNKPPNQPQHFGDGTRLSIL.

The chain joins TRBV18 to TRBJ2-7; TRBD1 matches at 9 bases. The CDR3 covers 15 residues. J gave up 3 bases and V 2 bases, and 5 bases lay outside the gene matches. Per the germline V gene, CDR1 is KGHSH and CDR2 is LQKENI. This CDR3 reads CASSPDTGGLYEQYF. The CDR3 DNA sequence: TGTGCCAGCTCACCAGATACAGGGGGCCTCTACGAGCAGTACTTC.

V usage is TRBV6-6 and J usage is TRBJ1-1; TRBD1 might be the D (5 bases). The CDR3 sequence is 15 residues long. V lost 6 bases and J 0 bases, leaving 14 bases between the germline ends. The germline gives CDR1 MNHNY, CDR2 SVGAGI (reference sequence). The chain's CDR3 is CASRATGLVNTEAFF. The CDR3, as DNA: TGTGCCAGCAGAGCAACGGGACTGGTGAACACTGAAGCTTTCTTT.

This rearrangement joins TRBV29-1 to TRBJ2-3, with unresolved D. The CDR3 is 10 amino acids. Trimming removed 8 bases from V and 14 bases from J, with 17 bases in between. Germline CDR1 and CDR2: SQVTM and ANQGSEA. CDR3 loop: CSPWPVLWYF. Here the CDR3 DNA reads TGCAGCCCCTGGCCCGTCCTTTGGTATTTT.